Listed below are T cell receptor beta chains from one sample, sequenced in a study of blood T cell repertoires in COVID-19. The method was immunoSEQ multiplex PCR; TCRdb's version includes in-frame clones alone and lacks a portion of them. The sample holds around 230,000 clones, around 89% seen once. Sequencing was done on a sample of PBMCs or T cells enriched from blood (not recorded which). The receptors here all came from a woman aged 40 to 50 with acute COVID-19. CDR3s include the opening cysteine and the closing phenylalanine or tryptophan. A D gene is named only where the DNA matches it firmly. Clone sizes are given selectively: once, few, many, or a class where the clone is expanded.

d_call	clone_size	v_call	j_call	cdr3_nt	cdr3_aa
NA	NA	TRBV7-2	TRBJ2-5	TGTGCCAGCAGCTTAGCGGGGGGGCGAGAGACCCAGTACTTC	CASSLAGGRETQYF
NA	NA	TRBV11-3	TRBJ1-4	TGTGCCAGCAGCTTATGGGGGGGGCGGCGAACTAATGAAAAACTGTTTTTT	CASSLWGGRRTNEKLFF
NA	few	TRBV5-1	TRBJ2-7	TGCGCCAGCAGATCGGACAGAGCTTACGAGCAGTACTTC	CASRSDRAYEQYF
TRBD1	NA	TRBV2	TRBJ1-2	TGTGCCAGCAGTGTTGGACAGGGGGTAGACGGCTACACCTTC	CASSVGQGVDGYTF
NA	NA	TRBV12-3/TRBV12-4	TRBJ1-1	TGTGCCAGCAGGCTCGGTTCGAGGACTGAAGCTTTCTTT	CASRLGSRTEAFF
TRBD1	NA	TRBV2	TRBJ1-1	TGTGCCAGCGGGGACAGGATAGGAACTGAAGCTTTCTTT	CASGDRIGTEAFF
NA	NA	TRBV12-5	TRBJ1-2	TGTGCTAGTGGACGAGGTTATGGCTACACCTTC	CASGRGYGYTF
NA	NA	TRBV3-1/TRBV3-2	TRBJ1-2	TGTGCCAGCAGCCCGGGAACGTCCTATGGCTACACCTTC	CASSPGTSYGYTF
NA	NA	TRBV5-4	TRBJ2-3	TGTGCCAGCAGCTTGGGGTCGGGATTCACAGATACGCAGTATTTT	CASSLGSGFTDTQYF
TRBD2	NA	TRBV9	TRBJ2-1	TGTGCCAGCAGCGTAGGGCTAGCGGGGGACAATGAGCAGTTCTTC	CASSVGLAGDNEQFF
TRBD2	NA	TRBV5-1	TRBJ2-5	TGCGCCAGCAGCTTGGGGATAGCGGGGGAACAAGAGACCCAGTACTTC	CASSLGIAGEQETQYF
NA	NA	TRBV21-1	TRBJ2-3	TGTGCCAGCAGCCCCGGAGAAGTGTCGGGACTAGCGGCTTGCACAGATACGCAGTATTTT	CASSPGEVSGLAACTDTQYF
TRBD2	once	TRBV5-1	TRBJ2-2	TGCGCCAGCAGCCCGCTACTGAGTGCTAGCGGGAGGGCCGATGGGGAGCTGTTTTTT	CASSPLLSASGRADGELFF
NA	NA	TRBV18	TRBJ1-5	TGTGCCAGCTCAGCGGATAGCAATCAGCCCCAGCATTTT	CASSADSNQPQHF
NA	NA	TRBV6-5	TRBJ1-2	TGTGCCAGCAGTTACTCTAATCGCGGGGGGCAAGGCTACACCTTC	CASSYSNRGGQGYTF
NA	NA	TRBV20-1	TRBJ1-2	TGCAGTGCTAGTGTAGTGGACTCTAACTATGGCTACACCTTC	CSASVVDSNYGYTF
NA	NA	TRBV6-5	TRBJ1-2	TGTGCCAGCAGGGCGCCGGGAGCTACCCATGGCTACACCTTC	CASRAPGATHGYTF
NA	NA	TRBV19	TRBJ1-3	TGTGCCAGTAGGTTCCTCCGCTCTGGAAACACCATATATTTT	CASRFLRSGNTIYF
TRBD1	NA	TRBV4-2	TRBJ1-3	TGTGCCAGCAGCCTCGGTGCAGGGGGGTACTCTGGAAACACCATATATTTT	CASSLGAGGYSGNTIYF
TRBD1	few	TRBV25-1	TRBJ2-5	TGTGCCAGCAGTGAATCCGGGACAGGTCACCAAGAGACCCAGTACTTC	CASSESGTGHQETQYF
TRBD1	NA	TRBV4-3	TRBJ2-7	TGCGCCAGCAGCCAGGGACAGGGCATCGACGAGCAGTACTTC	CASSQGQGIDEQYF
NA	NA	TRBV10-1	TRBJ2-2	TGCGCCAGCAGTACGGGGTGGGCCGGGGAGCTGTTTTTT	CASSTGWAGELFF
NA	NA	TRBV4-1	TRBJ1-6	TGCGCCAGCAGCCAAGACAGGGGTAATTCACCCCTCCACTTT	CASSQDRGNSPLHF
NA	many	TRBV18	TRBJ1-6	TGTGCCAGCTCACCACCGCCAGGGGCATTCAGATCACCCCTCCACTTT	CASSPPPGAFRSPLHF
NA	NA	TRBV4-1	TRBJ2-1	TGCGCCAGCAGCCAAGGCGGCTACCGGAATGAGCAGTTCTTC	CASSQGGYRNEQFF
NA	NA	TRBV3-1/TRBV3-2	TRBJ2-3	TGTGCCAGCAGCCAAGAGGGCTTCACAGATACGCAGTATTTT	CASSQEGFTDTQYF
NA	NA	TRBV7-8	TRBJ2-5	TGTGCCAGCAGCTCGGGGTTGCGACAAGAGACCCAGTACTTC	CASSSGLRQETQYF
TRBD1	NA	TRBV7-2	TRBJ1-2	TGTGCCAGCAGCTTAGGGGGACAGGGGAACTATGGCTACACCTTC	CASSLGGQGNYGYTF
TRBD2	NA	TRBV5-8	TRBJ2-2	TGTGCCAGCAGCTTAGCGGGGGCATCGAACACCGGGGAGCTGTTTTTT	CASSLAGASNTGELFF
NA	NA	TRBV7-2	TRBJ1-2	TGTGCCAGCAGCTCCCAACAGGGTAACTATGGCTACACCTTC	CASSSQQGNYGYTF
NA	few	TRBV5-1	TRBJ2-1	TGCGCCAGCAGCTTTCATAATGAGCAGTTCTTC	CASSFHNEQFF